Reported below is one T cell receptor (beta chain). Original methodology: Nucleated cell counts were estimated from reference gene primer amplification. Sequenced by immunoSEQ multiplex PCR; TCRdb stores in-frame clones only, minus some. That table is the source of V, J and clone size, and D and trimming were worked out from the DNA. The sample carries under 40,000 clones, 80% to 90% recorded once. The data stem from a study of blood T cell repertoires in COVID-19. Study background: The United States, Italy and Spain supplied acute and convalescent COVID-19 samples. PBMCs, B-cell-depleted T cells, or T cells provided the cDNA or gDNA that made up the material.

V lost 0 bases to trimming and J lost 5 bases, with 8 bases between them. There are 13 residues in the CDR3. The germline V gene has CDR1 SGDLS and CDR2 YYNGEE. The V gene is TRBV9, the J gene TRBJ2-5, with no clear D. The TCR was taken from a man older than 75 with active COVID-19. The sample taken for sequencing was peripheral blood. This CDR3 is CASSVGAAETQYF. The CDR3 DNA reads as TGTGCCAGCAGCGTAGGTGCCGCGGAGACCCAGTACTTC.